These T cell receptor beta chains were read from a single sample in a study of post-analysis software for immune sequencing data. TCRdb analysed the PCR reads with MiXCR anew, one entry per CDR3 protein. The sample yields fewer than 850,000 distinct CDR3 sequences, roughly 46% seen once. The sample was blood. These receptors originate from a girl aged 10 to 17 with multiple sclerosis. CDR3s include the opening cysteine and the closing phenylalanine or tryptophan. Each record gives: clone size, V gene, J gene, CDR3 length, D gene, CDR3 DNA, CDR3 protein. A D gene is named only where the DNA matches it firmly. Clone size is not always given. Where it is, it says once, few, many or a class for expanded clones.

clone size: .
V gene: TRBV29-1
J gene: TRBJ2-1
CDR3 length: 15
D gene: TRBD2
CDR3 DNA: TGCAGCGCTGCGGGGGGGCCTAGCGACTACAATGAGCAGTTCTTC
CDR3 protein: CSAAGGPSDYNEQFF

clone size: .
V gene: TRBV20-1
J gene: TRBJ1-1
CDR3 length: 12
D gene: .
CDR3 DNA: TGCAGTGCTATTACAGGAGACACTGAAGCTTTCTTT
CDR3 protein: CSAITGDTEAFF

clone size: few
V gene: TRBV20-1
J gene: TRBJ1-2
CDR3 length: 11
D gene: TRBD1
CDR3 DNA: TGCAGTGCGGCCGACAGGGGTGGCTACACCTTC
CDR3 protein: CSAADRGGYTF

clone size: .
V gene: TRBV30
J gene: TRBJ2-3
CDR3 length: 16
D gene: .
CDR3 DNA: TGTGCCTGGAGTCTCCCCGGGGGGCACCCCACAGATACGCAGTATTTT
CDR3 protein: CAWSLPGGHPTDTQYF

clone size: .
V gene: TRBV6-5
J gene: TRBJ2-1
CDR3 length: 11
D gene: .
CDR3 DNA: TGTGCCAGCAGTTACCGGTATGAGCAGTTCTTC
CDR3 protein: CASSYRYEQFF

clone size: .
V gene: TRBV27
J gene: TRBJ2-2
CDR3 length: 15
D gene: .
CDR3 DNA: TGTGCCAGCATTAGGGAGTGGGGGGCCACCGGGGAGCTGTTTTTT
CDR3 protein: CASIREWGATGELFF

clone size: .
V gene: TRBV28
J gene: TRBJ2-1
CDR3 length: 21
D gene: .
CDR3 DNA: TGTGCCAGCAGTTTTGGCTTTTTCAGGGCGTTAGGCGGAAGCTCCTACAATGAGCAGTTCTTC
CDR3 protein: CASSFGFFRALGGSSYNEQFF

clone size: .
V gene: TRBV7-2
J gene: TRBJ1-6
CDR3 length: 15
D gene: .
CDR3 DNA: TGTGCCAGCAGCTCGCAGGGGTTCCTTAATTCACCCCTCCACTTT
CDR3 protein: CASSSQGFLNSPLHF

clone size: few
V gene: TRBV6-6
J gene: TRBJ1-5
CDR3 length: 15
D gene: .
CDR3 DNA: TGTGCCAGCAGTTACCCGCCAGGGGCTGAGGTGCGCCAGCATTTT
CDR3 protein: CASSYPPGAEVRQHF

clone size: few
V gene: TRBV12-3/TRBV12-4
J gene: TRBJ2-7
CDR3 length: 14
D gene: .
CDR3 DNA: TGTGCCAGCAGTCCCACCGGGAAGGGTTACGAGCAGTACTTC
CDR3 protein: CASSPTGKGYEQYF

clone size: .
V gene: TRBV7-3
J gene: TRBJ2-1
CDR3 length: 18
D gene: TRBD2
CDR3 DNA: TGTGCCAGCAGCTTAAGTCAGAGTCATAGTAGCGGGAGAGGTGAGCAGTTCTTC
CDR3 protein: CASSLSQSHSSGRGEQFF

clone size: .
V gene: TRBV11-2
J gene: TRBJ2-3
CDR3 length: 19
D gene: TRBD2
CDR3 DNA: TGTGCCAGCAGCTTAGTTATGGCGAAGACTAGCGGAAACCCAGATACGCAGTATTTT
CDR3 protein: CASSLVMAKTSGNPDTQYF

clone size: .
V gene: TRBV28
J gene: TRBJ2-1
CDR3 length: 16
D gene: TRBD2
CDR3 DNA: TGTGCCAGCAGTTTATCTCTAGGACTAGCGGACAATGAGCAGTTCTTC
CDR3 protein: CASSLSLGLADNEQFF

clone size: few
V gene: TRBV12-3/TRBV12-4
J gene: TRBJ2-5
CDR3 length: 12
D gene: .
CDR3 DNA: TGTGCCAGCAGAGCCGAAGGGGACCGAGAGTACTTC
CDR3 protein: CASRAEGDREYF

clone size: few
V gene: TRBV4-2
J gene: TRBJ1-2
CDR3 length: 16
D gene: .
CDR3 DNA: TGTGCCAGCAGACTCAGGGGAGGAGACCCTAACTATGGCTACACCTTC
CDR3 protein: CASRLRGGDPNYGYTF

clone size: few
V gene: TRBV15
J gene: TRBJ2-1
CDR3 length: 18
D gene: TRBD2
CDR3 DNA: TGTGCCACCAGCAGCCAAAGCGGGGTAGCGGGCTTTGACAATGAGCAGTTCTTC
CDR3 protein: CATSSQSGVAGFDNEQFF

clone size: .
V gene: TRBV7-6
J gene: TRBJ2-3
CDR3 length: 13
D gene: .
CDR3 DNA: TGTGCCAGCAGCCGTAGGGACACAGATACGCAGTATTTT
CDR3 protein: CASSRRDTDTQYF

clone size: .
V gene: TRBV10-1
J gene: TRBJ2-5
CDR3 length: 16
D gene: TRBD2
CDR3 DNA: TGCGCCAGCAGTGAGGGTAGCGGGAGTAAGCAAGAGACCCAGTACTTC
CDR3 protein: CASSEGSGSKQETQYF

clone size: .
V gene: TRBV7-2
J gene: TRBJ1-4
CDR3 length: 15
D gene: .
CDR3 DNA: TGTGCCAGCAGCTTGGCCGGGACCGTTAACGAAAAACTGTTTTTT
CDR3 protein: CASSLAGTVNEKLFF

clone size: .
V gene: TRBV12-3/TRBV12-4
J gene: TRBJ2-5
CDR3 length: 15
D gene: TRBD1
CDR3 DNA: TGTGCCAGCAGTAAACTGGACAGGGCCAAAGAGACCCAGTACTTC
CDR3 protein: CASSKLDRAKETQYF

clone size: .
V gene: TRBV5-1
J gene: TRBJ2-3
CDR3 length: 15
D gene: TRBD2
CDR3 DNA: TGCGCCAGCAGCCGCGGTAGCGGGAGTGGAGATACGCAGTATTTT
CDR3 protein: CASSRGSGSGDTQYF

clone size: .
V gene: TRBV7-2
J gene: TRBJ2-5
CDR3 length: 13
D gene: .
CDR3 DNA: TGTGCCAGCAGCTCGTGGGGTGGCGAGACCCAGTACTTC
CDR3 protein: CASSSWGGETQYF

clone size: once
V gene: TRBV12-3/TRBV12-4
J gene: TRBJ2-7
CDR3 length: 16
D gene: .
CDR3 DNA: TGTGCCAGCAGTCCACCGGGGGCAGGGGAAACCTACGAGCAGTACTTC
CDR3 protein: CASSPPGAGETYEQYF

clone size: .
V gene: TRBV7-8
J gene: TRBJ1-2
CDR3 length: 17
D gene: TRBD1
CDR3 DNA: TGTGCCAGCAGCTTAGGAGGGGGGGCAGGGGGCCACTATGGCTACACCTTC
CDR3 protein: CASSLGGGAGGHYGYTF

clone size: .
V gene: TRBV5-1
J gene: TRBJ2-5
CDR3 length: 15
D gene: TRBD2
CDR3 DNA: TGCGCCAGCAGTCTCACTAGCGGGAGCGCAGAGACCCAGTACTTC
CDR3 protein: CASSLTSGSAETQYF

clone size: .
V gene: TRBV24-1
J gene: TRBJ1-2
CDR3 length: 13
D gene: .
CDR3 DNA: TGTGCCACCAGTGATAGTAGGGAATATGGCTACACCTTC
CDR3 protein: CATSDSREYGYTF

clone size: .
V gene: TRBV9
J gene: TRBJ1-1
CDR3 length: 12
D gene: .
CDR3 DNA: TGTGCCAGCAGCGCAAGACGTGGTGAAGCTTTCTTT
CDR3 protein: CASSARRGEAFF

clone size: .
V gene: TRBV7-2
J gene: TRBJ2-1
CDR3 length: 15
D gene: TRBD2
CDR3 DNA: TGTGCCAGCAGCCTTTCTAGCGGCCTTTACAATGAGCAGTTCTTC
CDR3 protein: CASSLSSGLYNEQFF

clone size: .
V gene: TRBV7-2
J gene: TRBJ1-1
CDR3 length: 14
D gene: TRBD1
CDR3 DNA: TGTGCCAGCAGCCCTCGACAGGGGGTTACTGAAGCTTTCTTT
CDR3 protein: CASSPRQGVTEAFF

clone size: .
V gene: TRBV6-5
J gene: TRBJ1-5
CDR3 length: 15
D gene: TRBD1
CDR3 DNA: TGTGCCACCCAAGGGGGGGGACAGCCGAATCAGCCCCAGCATTTT
CDR3 protein: CATQGGGQPNQPQHF

clone size: few
V gene: TRBV6-5
J gene: TRBJ2-7
CDR3 length: 15
D gene: .
CDR3 DNA: TGTGCCAGCAGTACCACAGGGATTGGATTCTACGAGCAGTACTTC
CDR3 protein: CASSTTGIGFYEQYF

clone size: .
V gene: TRBV6-6
J gene: TRBJ2-7
CDR3 length: 15
D gene: .
CDR3 DNA: TGTGCCAGCAGAGCCGGGGGAATTAGCTCCTACGAGCAGTACTTC
CDR3 protein: CASRAGGISSYEQYF

clone size: .
V gene: TRBV7-2
J gene: TRBJ2-1
CDR3 length: 15
D gene: TRBD2
CDR3 DNA: TGTGCCAGCAGCTTATACGGCGGGGGGAGTAGTGAGCAGTTCTTC
CDR3 protein: CASSLYGGGSSEQFF

clone size: .
V gene: TRBV29-1
J gene: TRBJ2-1
CDR3 length: 13
D gene: .
CDR3 DNA: TGCAGCGTTGAACTTTCCGAGGGAAATGAGCAGTTCTTC
CDR3 protein: CSVELSEGNEQFF

clone size: few
V gene: TRBV7-2
J gene: TRBJ2-5
CDR3 length: 15
D gene: .
CDR3 DNA: TGTGCCAGCAGACCCGATTCGGGAGCTCAAGAGACCCAGTACTTC
CDR3 protein: CASRPDSGAQETQYF

clone size: .
V gene: TRBV7-3
J gene: TRBJ1-1
CDR3 length: 13
D gene: .
CDR3 DNA: TGTGCCAGCAGCTTAAGAGGGGGAGGGGAAGCTTTCTTT
CDR3 protein: CASSLRGGGEAFF

clone size: .
V gene: TRBV29-1
J gene: TRBJ1-1
CDR3 length: 11
D gene: .
CDR3 DNA: TGCAGCGTTGCAATGGCCACTGAAGCTTTCTTT
CDR3 protein: CSVAMATEAFF

clone size: few
V gene: TRBV20-1
J gene: TRBJ1-1
CDR3 length: 13
D gene: TRBD1
CDR3 DNA: TGCCATGGGCGACAGGGCGGGAACACTGAAGCTTTCTTT
CDR3 protein: CHGRQGGNTEAFF

clone size: .
V gene: TRBV11-2
J gene: TRBJ1-2
CDR3 length: 15
D gene: .
CDR3 DNA: TGTGCCAGCAGCTTAGATCCCAGGGGACATGATGGCTACACCTTC
CDR3 protein: CASSLDPRGHDGYTF

clone size: few
V gene: TRBV28
J gene: TRBJ2-1
CDR3 length: 16
D gene: .
CDR3 DNA: TGTGCCAGCAGTTTATACCCAGACCCCCCGTACAATGAGCAGTTCTTC
CDR3 protein: CASSLYPDPPYNEQFF

clone size: .
V gene: TRBV29-1
J gene: TRBJ2-5
CDR3 length: 11
D gene: .
CDR3 DNA: TGCAGCGTTGAAGATTCCGGGACCCAGTACTTC
CDR3 protein: CSVEDSGTQYF

clone size: .
V gene: TRBV6-5
J gene: TRBJ1-1
CDR3 length: 16
D gene: .
CDR3 DNA: TGTGCCAGCAGTTACTTCGTTACAGGGTCGGGTACTGAAGCTTTCTTT
CDR3 protein: CASSYFVTGSGTEAFF

clone size: .
V gene: TRBV7-9
J gene: TRBJ2-3
CDR3 length: 14
D gene: TRBD2
CDR3 DNA: TGTGCCAGCAGCGCGGGACTACCTACAGATACGCAGTATTTT
CDR3 protein: CASSAGLPTDTQYF